This T cell receptor (beta chain) derives from a study of metastatic and nonmetastatic thyroid tumors. This clone was observed a few times. Its antigen is unknown. Nobody among the patients had been given any treatment before thyroid surgery. Germline assignment: CDR1 MNHNS and CDR2 SASEGT. J gave up 0 bases and V 0 bases, and 2 bases lay outside the gene matches. The CDR3 totals 16 residues. How the authors handled the data: The study took CDR3 differences across clinicopathological groups and made a distant-metastasis classifier for papillary thyroid cancer from them. With MiXCR, TCRdb reprocessed the PCR reads. TCRdb assigned the V and J calls; the authors' analysis was not used. The table records 35,000 to 40,000 clones, 28% of them present only once. The study's findings and limits: Patients with malignant thyroid tumors reportedly had significantly higher TCR beta diversity than those with benign nodules, in blood and tumor.

The material sequenced was blood. This TCR was recovered from a male donor with papillary thyroid cancer or a benign thyroid nodule (not recorded which). Some clones in this sample may be carry-over from other donors' samples. The genes are TRBV6-1 and TRBJ2-3, with TRBD2 matching over 8 bases. CDR3 coding DNA: TGTGCCAGCAGTGAAGCGGCGGGAGGAAGCACAGATACGCAGTATTTT. Protein: CASSEAAGGSTDTQYF.